A selection of T cell receptor beta chains follows, all from one sample in a study of vaccination effects on CD4 cells after COVID-19. Profiling relied on immunoSEQ multiplex PCR, and the TCRdb table lists in-frame clones only, not all of them. The sample lists 30,000 to 45,000 clones; about three fifths were seen once. These receptors' targets are unknown. The sample here was CD4+ T cells from PBMCs cultured with HCoV-OC43 spike peptides, taken before COVID-19 vaccination. The receptors derive from a human donor who received a COVID-19 vaccine. Both conserved end residues are trimmed from each CDR3. D genes are given only for firm matches.

D gene,V gene,CDR3 protein
-,TRBV2,ASSDLRTSQNQPQH
TRBD1,TRBV27,ASSPGTANTEAF
TRBD2,TRBV7-8,ASSRLAENWNEQF
-,TRBV19,ACRAVDNSPLH
-,TRBV6-1,ASSEGAQATFNSPLH
-,TRBV7-8,ASGEIGSGGVNTGELF
TRBD1,TRBV7-2,ASSLDPGTGTMEQY
-,TRBV3-1/TRBV3-2,ASSQDSTFTQPQH
TRBD2,TRBV10-1,ASSESSHSGSTDTQY
TRBD1,TRBV7-9,ASSVSSGTGGETQY
-,TRBV5-1,ASSYGQTRSNYGYT
-,TRBV13,ASSLGRGRGTDTQY
-,TRBV4-1,ASSQGTLEKLF
-,TRBV7-7,ASSLARDTYNEQF
-,TRBV21-1,ASSNRDRGLVLVKNIQY
TRBD1,TRBV2,ASRVQGSGEKLF
-,TRBV5-1,ASSTDGTTDTQY
-,TRBV18,ASSPGQGNQPQH
-,TRBV6-5,ASLRWGGSTGELF
-,TRBV6-5,ASSYSWSGDQPQH
-,TRBV24-1,ATSPRDGLQETQY
TRBD1,TRBV27,ASSLPGQGATEAF
-,TRBV5-1,ASSPGWRGRETQY
TRBD1,TRBV7-9,ASSAPGQGAVGYT
-,TRBV9,ASTTGAGVNNEQF